This T cell receptor (beta chain) was recovered during a study of T cell clonality in common variable immunodeficiency. This clone was seen repeatedly, ten times or more. The antigen remains unidentified. Patients and controls were mostly of Caucasian heritage. Study-level results: CVID subjects had higher TCRbeta clonality than healthy controls, most marked in about a third.

Sequencing used immunoSEQ multiplex PCR; TCRdb keeps in-frame clones, though not all of them. The sample yields 30,000 to 40,000 clones, without any singletons. Sequencing was performed on peripheral blood mononuclear cells. The source of this sequence is a person aged 18-69 years in good health.

Incomplete CDR3 DNA: TGTGCCAGCAGTTTAGGGGACAGGGCGGGGTATGGC. It is translated as CASSLGDRAGYG. The full CDR3 protein reads CASSLGDRAGYGYTF. The chain couples TRBV28 to TRBJ1-2, with 9 bases matching TRBD1. The observed sequence ends 3 residues before the CDR3 terminus, with the missing tail filled in from the germline J gene. The junction had 6 bases not matched to a gene; V was cut back by 2 bases and J by 5 bases. This CDR3 has 15 amino acids. Germline lookup yields CDR1 MDHEN and CDR2 SYDVKM.